This TCR beta chain was recovered during a study of cytomegalovirus exposure and HLA in healthy donors (dated by TCRdb to 2016 to 2017). Some background on the complete study: In an earlier analysis of 450 to 750 of the donors, 276 Gb of sequence data and approximately 100 million unique TCR beta sequences from about 179 million T cells were reported. An early release covering roughly 600 HLA-typed donors comprised about 300 gigabases of sequencing data and around 86 million unique TCR sequences. Of the roughly 400 genotyped donors, 81% fell in the genetic ancestry cluster associated with self-reported Caucasian donors. The study aimed to test whether cataloging public T cell receptors could reveal signatures of past pathogen exposure. Using immunosequencing, the study profiled T cell repertoires from about 650 subjects and related those repertoires to cytomegalovirus serostatus. In addition to the first cohort of approximately 670 subjects, a separate validation cohort of 120 different subjects was used. High-throughput TCR immunosequencing, statistical association of individual TCRs with disease status, and machine learning were combined to predict cytomegalovirus infection status. To study patterns of TCR occurrence, a later analysis re-analyzed previously published TCR beta repertoires from 700 or so donors and added high-resolution HLA genotyping. Rather than drawing on any new phenotypic data, the later analysis identified candidate immune exposures from TCR beta sequences and the way those sequences occurred across donors. In an earlier analysis of a few hundred of the donors, high-throughput TCR beta sequencing was used to judge whether each TCR beta V gene segment behaved as functional or pseudogenic. Alongside the repertoire data, information on donor age, sex, ethnicity and CMV serostatus was compiled. A later genetic analysis used genome-wide SNP genotypes for about 60% of the roughly 670 donors, treating that subset as a discovery cohort. All discovery cohort repertoires had been generated on a single sequencing platform. HLA typing included class I and class II loci at four-digit resolution. Typing coverage varied by locus: about 629-640 donors for A, B, C, DRB1 and DQB1; around 560 for DQA1; around 570 for DPA1; roughly 450 for DPB1. Several DR-DQ haplotypes were treated as single units for association and clustering because of strong linkage in the cohort. Among about 370 genotyped donors of the cohort, an average of around 240,000 unique TCR beta nucleotide sequences was sequenced per donor, of which roughly 18% were non-productive. What the authors observed across the whole study: The only immune exposure information available for the cohort was CMV serostatus. Because HLA typing was unavailable for some donors at each locus, only the typed subset was used in association tests. Linkage disequilibrium might explain the correlated functional status among segregating V segments, but an unknown experimental factor could not be excluded. When HLA alleles, especially DR and DQ, strongly co-occurred, attributing TCR associations to individual alleles was difficult. A total of 150 or so TCR beta chains were listed by the study as associated with cytomegalovirus. In a later analysis, 16,951 TCR beta sequences were associated with specific HLA alleles at a false discovery rate of 0.05. The presence/absence analyses assumed that sequencing depth was roughly uniform across donors, and that assumption may not be true. A later analysis found that TCR association rates varied across HLA loci, with DRB1 alleles showing the most associated TCRs and HLA-C alleles the fewest. In a later analysis, most CMV-associated TCR beta chains were found to appear HLA-restricted, with HLA associations seemingly driven largely by CMV exposure. Compared with the approximately 700-donor mean, donors in an Asian-associated ancestry cluster had fewer N-insertions in productive TCRs, according to a later genetic analysis. In an earlier analysis of approximately 590 of the donors, most TCR beta V segments appeared in productive rearrangements about 87% or about 30% of the time, broadly matching IMGT annotations. This cohort had only TCR beta chains sequenced, and the lack of alpha or paired-chain data limited which features could be detected. A later analysis reported that several top co-occurrence clusters appeared linked to parvovirus B19, influenza, CMV and Epstein-Barr virus. The earlier analysis of approximately 540 of the donors excluded some 15 rarely observed V segments, including chromosome 9 orphons, because counts were too low. A few of the identified cytomegalovirus-associated TCR beta chains were confirmed in vitro to be specific for cytomegalovirus antigens. While some public TCRs were present in many individuals, most TCR sequences turned up only very rarely across donors. According to the authors, the approach could potentially be generalized to other disease states and immunological phenotypes. The sequencing pipeline was judged likely to have produced a cluster of highly shared sequence variants as a technical artifact. A later analysis found that HLA-associated TCR beta chains were more clonally expanded and had lower generation probabilities than equally common non-associated chains. Cytomegalovirus status was reported to be diagnosed by the classifier with high specificity and sensitivity in both the original and validation cohorts. Some IMGT-functional V segments, including TRBV6-2 and TRBV6-3, could not be distinguished by the 87-base-pair reads and were therefore excluded. A further reported finding was that TCR beta sequences accurately predicted the HLA-A and HLA-B alleles for most subjects in the first cohort. An association between a missense DCLRE1C variant and V-gene and J-gene trimming of TCR beta chains was found in a later genetic analysis and replicated in an independent cohort.

Library preparation employed the immunoSEQ multiplex PCR assay. A mixture of 60 forward primers for TCR Vbeta segments and 13 reverse primers for TCR Jbeta segments was used in the multiplex PCR. A multiplex PCR assay on genomic DNA amplified the CDR3 region of rearranged TCR beta genes. Amplified TCR beta libraries were sequenced as 87-base-pair reads on the Illumina HiSeq System. Under the source paper's analysis protocol: A later analysis counted 65 million to 90 million unique TCR beta chains across the 666 repertoires, and roughly 9.9 million of these chains were shared by at least two donors. Raw reads were error-corrected and collapsed into unique sequences with a nearest-neighbor algorithm that merged closely related sequences to remove PCR and sequencing errors. To assign V, D and J gene segments, CDR3 sequences were aligned to IMGT reference sequences. For a sequence to be retained, at least a six-nucleotide match to both a V gene segment and a J gene segment was required. Rearrangements were classified as productive when the CDR3 lacked stop codons and remained in frame with V and J, and all other rearrangements were classified as non-productive. Following IMGT convention, CDR3 was defined as the stretch from the second conserved V-encoded cysteine to the conserved J-encoded phenylalanine. The earlier analysis of some 540 of the donors excluded any sequence lacking an unambiguous match to a single V gene segment. An earlier analysis of almost 600 of the donors classified V segments as functional when productive rearrangements were above 56.7% and as segregating when the standard deviation between donors was above 5%. A statistical classification framework was developed to diagnose cytomegalovirus status using the catalog of TCR beta chain sequences. In a later analysis, V and J genes were assigned by comparing TCR nucleotide sequences against IMGT/GENE-DB human TR gene sequences. Using the TCRdist pipeline, a later analysis assigned CDR3 sequences along with most-parsimonious VDJ recombination scenarios. In a later analysis, every TCR beta chain was defined by the combination of its CDR3 amino acid sequence and its V-gene family, and reads without a unique V-gene family were dropped. A later analysis removed 600 or so highly shared, low-generation-probability nucleotide sequences to deal with suspected cross-contamination and a sequencing artifact. In a later analysis, a clonal expansion index was calculated for each public chain from normalized within-repertoire ranks of inferred template counts. In a later analysis, generation probabilities were computed using a VDJ recombination model fitted to out-of-frame rearrangements, and the results were checked against IGoR. In a later analysis, TCR-TCR, TCR-HLA and TCR-CMV co-occurrence was scored with hypergeometric tests, and a repertoire-size bias correction was applied to TCR pairs. A later analysis estimated false discovery rates by permuting HLA or CMV assignments 20 times. In a later analysis, co-occurring TCRs were grouped using DBSCAN, and TCRdist sequence similarity was added for clustering within HLA-allele-positive subsets. Repertoires with fewer than 30,000 or more than 120,000 public chains, plus five repertoires with anomalous nucleotide sharing, were excluded from co-occurrence clustering. Not all clones reach the TCRdb copy of this immuneACCESS table, which keeps in-frame sequences only. Checked studies attribute under half of the gap to unresolved V genes and leave the rest unexplained. V and J calls and clone size are copied from that table; D and trimming were computed from the DNA. The sample table holds 150,000 to 200,000 clones, of which roughly 74% were seen once. Jointly, the top ten make up roughly 8% of the sample.

CDR3 length: 16 amino acids, cysteine to phenylalanine. Here the CDR3 DNA is all that survives: 48 bases in frame from base 1. V ends up 4 bases short and J 2 bases short, with an unmatched junction base count of 7. The CDR1 and CDR2 encoded by the germline V gene (reference sequence) are GTSNPN and SVGIG. The cohort was made up of roughly 670 healthy bone marrow donors. At the time of sampling, all cohort members were nominally healthy, though unrecorded immune exposures were likely present. The donor was CMV seropositive and was included in the group of 250 to 300 seropositive cohort members. Every donor gave a peripheral blood sample, and the peripheral blood mononuclear cells from that sample were used for TCR beta sequencing. Genomic DNA was extracted from the blood cell samples with the Qiagen DNeasy Blood Extraction Kit. Points on this clone: Its recognized antigen is unknown. Base qualities are not provided; no much larger clone lies one nucleotide away.

The sample comprised PBMCs. In this chain, TRBV30 is recombined with TRBJ1-6, and 8 bases in between align with TRBD1. This TCR derives from a woman aged 40-49 years in good health and CMV-seropositive. The CDR3 amino acid sequence is: CAWTRTGRPYNSPLHF. Read as DNA, the sequence is TGTGCCTGGACTCGGACAGGGAGGCCCTATAATTCACCCCTCCACTTT.